This T cell receptor (beta chain) was captured in a study of vaccination effects on CD4 cells after COVID-19 (dated by TCRdb to between 2020 and 2023). General notes on the study: In the ViraFEST assay, PBMC were stimulated with viral peptide pools, and TCR sequencing was then used to find antigen-specific CD4+ T cell clonotypes based on their expansion. SARS-CoV-2 spike-specific CD4+ TCR repertoires from before and after mRNA vaccination were compared in COVID-19 convalescent patients and in infection-naive vaccine recipients. Each participant got two doses of an mRNA SARS-CoV-2 vaccine, either BNT162b2 or mRNA-1273. The Oncomine TCR Beta short-read assay on an Illumina iSeq 100 was used to sequence cultures from other donors in the study. Each well held 2 million to 2.5 million PBMC cultured in IMDM containing approximately 5% human AB serum, 9 to 10 IU/ml IL-2 and gentamicin, along with around 11 ug/ml peptides. Altogether, around ten COVID-19 convalescent patients and a few SARS-CoV-2-naive healthy vaccine recipients made up the full study. Pre-vaccine samples were drawn from a couple of convalescent patients 16 days and one week before the first dose, at 142 and 148 days after COVID-19 diagnosis.

Worth noting for this clone: The antigen it recognizes is unknown. No base quality information exists; no much larger clone differs at one position.

After around 10 days of culture, CD4+ T cells were isolated with the EasySep CD4+ T cell isolation kit. Convalescent patients had PCR-confirmed SARS-CoV-2 infection between March and December 2020, before Alpha, Beta and Delta variants emerged in the United States. On days 3 and 7, half of the culture medium was replaced with fresh IL-2-containing medium. Unless noted otherwise, every peptide stimulation condition was cultured in triplicate wells. Using Ficoll-Paque Plus gradient centrifugation, PBMC were separated from whole blood and then either used fresh or cryopreserved at -140C. The QIAamp micro DNA kit was used to extract genomic DNA from the cultured CD4+ T cells. The germline V gene (reference sequence) specifies LGHDT as CDR1 and YNNKEL as CDR2. Unmatched junction bases come to 1, with V trimmed by 6 bases and J by 5 bases. There are 13 amino acids in the CDR3, from cysteine to phenylalanine inclusive. Only the CDR3 region is kept as DNA, spanning 39 bases read in frame from base 1.

Libraries were made using the immunoSEQ multiplex PCR assay. TCR beta CDR3 sequencing was performed on DNA from the cultured, isolated CD4+ T cells. As for the original processing: The analysis removed non-productive TCR sequences, trimmed reads to the CDR3 region, and retained only CDR3s that were 7 or more amino acids long. Antigen-specific clonotypes were identified with the MANAFEST web app by comparing expansion in peptide wells against reference cultures. To be called positive, a clone needed expansion at FDR<0.05 compared with the reference and with all other wells, an odds ratio greater than 5, and a frequency greater than 0.1% in two replicate wells. Clonotypes significantly expanded in SARS-CoV-2 spike wells and in at least one common cold coronavirus spike condition were defined as cross-reactive. Levenshtein distance calculated with the stringdist R package was used to assess CDR3 similarity, and unrooted trees were constructed with ape in R 3.6.1. TCRdb carries this immuneACCESS record with in-frame sequences only. Its versions omit some clonotypes, under half of them owing to an unresolved V gene in the studies checked, with the rest unexplained. Clone size and the V and J calls come from that table; the DNA yielded D and trimming. The sample records 50,000 to 70,000 clones, under 85% of which are singletons. Roughly 23% of the sample goes to the ten largest clones.

General findings and caveats noted by the study authors: Marked clonal contraction was observed in both infection-induced and vaccine-induced clones at late post-vaccination timepoints, consistent with waning T cell responses. In convalescent patients, the post-vaccine spike-reactive repertoire consisted mainly of new vaccine-induced clones, largely distinct from infection-induced clones. The study was limited by a small number of convalescent patients and lacked early post-infection timepoints.

The material was CD4+ T cells from PBMCs cultured without peptide, obtained before COVID-19 vaccination. This receptor was taken from a human donor who had a prior SARS-CoV-2 infection. Recombination joined TRBV3-1 (or the pseudogene TRBV3-2) with TRBJ2-3; 11 central nucleotides agree with TRBD2. The CDR3 corresponds to CASRLAGVDTQYF. At the DNA level, the sequence is TGTGCCAGCAGACTAGCGGGAGTAGATACGCAGTATTTT.